This is a list of T cell receptor beta chains from one sample in a study of technical replicates of blood from a few donors. The table came from immunoSEQ multiplex PCR; TCRdb's copy has only in-frame clones and leaves some out. In the table there are 99,000 or so clones, around 96% of which are singletons. The sample taken for sequencing was T cells isolated from PBMCs. These receptors originate from a human donor in good health. CDR3s include the opening cysteine and the closing phenylalanine or tryptophan. A D gene is named only where the DNA matches it firmly. Rows give clone size only sometimes, using once, few, many, or a class for an expanded clone.

-	TRBJ1-3	TRBV30	-	TGTGCCTGGACCACTCTTTCCGGAAACACCATATATTTT	CAWTTLSGNTIYF
-	TRBJ1-5	TRBV11-2	TRBD1	TGTGCCAGCAGCTTAGACGGGACAGGGGCGTCCAATCAGCCCCAGCATTTT	CASSLDGTGASNQPQHF
-	TRBJ2-3	TRBV12-5	-	TGTGCTAGTGGTTTGGTACCGGACGGGACTCTCTACACAGATACGCAGTATTTT	CASGLVPDGTLYTDTQYF
-	TRBJ2-1	TRBV5-1	-	TGCGCCAGCAGCCCCACTAAAGACAATGAGCAGTTCTTC	CASSPTKDNEQFF
-	TRBJ1-4	TRBV13	TRBD1	TGTGCCAGCAGCCGGACAGGCGAAGGGGAAAAACTGTTTTTT	CASSRTGEGEKLFF
-	TRBJ2-3	TRBV29-1	TRBD2	TGCAGCGGGGAGCGGGGGGGCACAGATACGCAGTATTTT	CSGERGGTDTQYF
-	TRBJ2-5	TRBV11-3	TRBD1	TGTGCCAGCCGTCTCATGACAGGGTATAGCGAGACCCAGTACTTC	CASRLMTGYSETQYF
-	TRBJ2-3	TRBV9	-	TGTGCCAGCAGCGTAGCGGGGTCCACAGATACGCAGTATTTT	CASSVAGSTDTQYF
-	TRBJ2-3	TRBV29-1	TRBD2	TGCAGTGGCGGGGGAGATACGCAGTATTTT	CSGGGDTQYF
-	TRBJ1-5	TRBV7-6	TRBD1	TGTGCCAGCAGCCCAACAGGGGGCGGTCAGCCCCAGCATTTT	CASSPTGGGQPQHF
-	TRBJ1-2	TRBV28	-	TGTGCCAGCAGTCGAAACAGGAATGATGGCTACACCTTC	CASSRNRNDGYTF
few	TRBJ2-6	TRBV2	-	TGTGCCAGCAGTCCAGACTCTGGGGCCAACGTCCTGACTTTC	CASSPDSGANVLTF
-	TRBJ1-4	TRBV5-1	TRBD1	TGCGCCAGCAGCCGGACAGGCCAGGCTGAGGAAAAACTGTTTTTT	CASSRTGQAEEKLFF
-	TRBJ2-7	TRBV11-2	TRBD1	TGTGCCAGCAGCTTAGCGGACAGGCCTTCCTACGAGCAGTACTTC	CASSLADRPSYEQYF
-	TRBJ1-1	TRBV10-2	-	TGCGCCAGCAGTGAGAATGTAGCGAACACTGAAGCTTTCTTT	CASSENVANTEAFF
once	TRBJ1-3	TRBV7-9	-	TGTGCCAGCTCGGTATCGGGAAACACCATATATTTT	CASSVSGNTIYF
-	TRBJ1-1	TRBV27	-	TGTGCCAGCAGTTTTAGAGGGGGCACTGAAGCTTTCTTT	CASSFRGGTEAFF
-	TRBJ2-7	TRBV2	TRBD1	TGTGCCAGCAGCATAGGACAGGGCTCGACCTACGAGCAGTACTTC	CASSIGQGSTYEQYF
few	TRBJ1-1	TRBV6-1	TRBD1	TGTGCCAGCAGTGGGCTCTGGGACAGGAACACTGAAGCTTTCTTT	CASSGLWDRNTEAFF
-	TRBJ2-1	TRBV7-3	-	TGTGCCAGCAGCCCCGGGGAGCGCAATGAGCAGTTCTTC	CASSPGERNEQFF
-	TRBJ1-1	TRBV25-1	-	TGTGCCAGCCAGGTGGGGCGTGAAGCTTTCTTT	CASQVGREAFF
-	TRBJ2-4	TRBV28	TRBD1	TGTGCCAGCAGTTTAAATCCGGGACAGTCACAGTACTTC	CASSLNPGQSQYF
-	TRBJ1-2	TRBV6-6	-	TGTGCCAGCATATCAGGAGGGACGGGCTATGGCTACACCTTC	CASISGGTGYGYTF
-	TRBJ1-2	TRBV7-9	TRBD1	TGTGCCAGCAGCCCAACACAGGGGTTCGATGGCTACACCTTC	CASSPTQGFDGYTF
-	TRBJ2-3	TRBV9	TRBD2	TGTGCCAGCAGCTCCAGGGGTAGCGGGGGACATAAAAGCACAGATACGCAGTATTTT	CASSSRGSGGHKSTDTQYF
-	TRBJ1-1	TRBV28	-	TGTGCCAGCAGTGGGGCTGGGTTTCGCTCTGAAGCTTTCTTT	CASSGAGFRSEAFF
-	TRBJ2-2	TRBV5-8	-	TGTGCCAGCAGGACGTACAAGGGAGGCGGGGAGCTGTTTTTT	CASRTYKGGGELFF
-	TRBJ1-1	TRBV7-7	-	TGTGCCAGCAGCTTAACAACCGGGTCCCAAGCTTTCTTT	CASSLTTGSQAFF
-	TRBJ2-7	TRBV28	TRBD1	TGTGCCACACGAGTGACAGGGGGCTACGAGCAGTACTTC	CATRVTGGYEQYF
few	TRBJ2-3	TRBV10-1	TRBD1	TGCGCCAGCAGTGTGGGGACAGGGCAGGCAGATACGCAGTATTTT	CASSVGTGQADTQYF
-	TRBJ1-1	TRBV6-5	-	TGTGCCAGCAAGACTCAGCTGAACACTGAAGCTTTCTTT	CASKTQLNTEAFF
once	TRBJ1-5	TRBV7-4	-	TGTGCCAGCAGACCATGGACAACTCAAGGATCGTTCCGGCCCCAGCATTTT	CASRPWTTQGSFRPQHF
-	TRBJ1-4	TRBV7-9	-	TGTGCCAGCCTCGGGGGAGATGAAAAACTGTTTTTT	CASLGGDEKLFF
-	TRBJ1-5	TRBV7-8	TRBD1	TGTGCCAGCAGCCAATTTTTAGACAGGGAGCAGCCCCAGCATTTT	CASSQFLDREQPQHF
-	TRBJ2-1	TRBV7-8	TRBD2	TGTGCCAGCAGCCCGAGGACGGGGGGGATATACAATGAGCAGTTCTTC	CASSPRTGGIYNEQFF
-	TRBJ2-1	TRBV10-1	-	TGCGCCAGCAGTCCTATTTTGGGGAGCTCCTACAATGAGCAGTTCTTC	CASSPILGSSYNEQFF
-	TRBJ2-1	TRBV12-5	-	TGTGCTAGTGGTTTGGTAACGGCAGGGCGAAGGAATGAGCAGTTCTTC	CASGLVTAGRRNEQFF
-	TRBJ2-3	TRBV5-1	TRBD2	TGCGCCAGCAGCTTGGGACCACTAGCGGGAGGGACAGATACGCAGTATTTT	CASSLGPLAGGTDTQYF
once	TRBJ2-1	TRBV28	TRBD2	TGTGCCAGCAGTGCTAGCGGGAGGGTCTCCTACAATGAGCAGTTCTTC	CASSASGRVSYNEQFF
-	TRBJ1-2	TRBV6-5	-	TGTGCCAGCAGTTACGGGGGCAGGTCCTATGGCTACACCTTC	CASSYGGRSYGYTF
-	TRBJ1-5	TRBV19	-	TGTGCCAGTAGTATAGGACAGACGTCTCAGCCCCAGCATTTT	CASSIGQTSQPQHF
-	TRBJ2-2	TRBV6-5	-	TGTGCCAGCAGATCGGTGTTCTCCGGGGAGCTGTTTTTT	CASRSVFSGELFF
-	TRBJ2-1	TRBV9	TRBD2	TGTGCCAGCAGCAAAATGGGACTAGCGGGGTACAATGAGCAGTTCTTC	CASSKMGLAGYNEQFF
-	TRBJ1-2	TRBV29-1	-	TGCAGCGTTGAAGACAGGCGGGAGGATGGCTACACCTTC	CSVEDRREDGYTF
-	TRBJ2-2	TRBV29-1	TRBD2	TGCAGCGTTAGTATTACTAGCGGTATGAACACCGGGGAGCTGTTTTTT	CSVSITSGMNTGELFF
-	TRBJ2-7	TRBV4-1	TRBD1	TGCGCCAGCAGCCAGGCCGCGGGGACAGGACCCTACGAGCAGTACTTC	CASSQAAGTGPYEQYF
-	TRBJ1-2	TRBV11-2	-	TGTGCCAGCAGTCTCAGCGGGAACTATGGCTACACCTTC	CASSLSGNYGYTF
-	TRBJ1-2	TRBV9	TRBD1	TGTGCCAGCAGCGCCGGGACAGGACCTATGTTAGGCTACACCTTC	CASSAGTGPMLGYTF
-	TRBJ2-2	TRBV5-4	-	TGTGCCAGCAGCTTGGGGATGGCGGGGGCTAACACCGGGGAGCTGTTTTTT	CASSLGMAGANTGELFF
-	TRBJ1-5	TRBV6-1	TRBD1	TGTGCCAGCAGTGAACTTAGTAGGGGACAGCTGAATCAGCCCCAGCATTTT	CASSELSRGQLNQPQHF